This T cell receptor beta chain was documented in a study of cytotoxic CD8 clonotypes in ibrutinib-treated CLL. The protocol was immunoSEQ multiplex PCR, while the TCRdb copy is restricted to in-frame clones and leaves out a portion. The data hold hundreds of thousands of clones, with about 77% observed a single time. This receptor was obtained from a human donor with chronic lymphocytic leukemia. Specimen: PBMCs, collected before ibrutinib treatment.

CDR3 nucleotide sequence: TGTGCCAGCAGTCTTGTGCGGGGCCCCTACGAGCAGTACTTC. Residues: CASSLVRGPYEQYF. The chain couples TRBV28 to TRBJ2-7; possibly TRBD2 for D (6 bases). With 5 bases removed from V and 2 bases from J, the gap between germline ends came to 13 bases. Germline CDR1 reads MDHEN; CDR2 reads SYDVKM. CDR3 size: 14 residues.